This entry concerns a single T cell receptor (beta chain). This entry comes from a study of CD8 T cells in Susac syndrome. An amount of RNA that ranged from about 0.45 to 1 ug was reverse transcribed with random hexamers. Multiplex PCR with immunoSEQ amplified the TCR beta CDR3 across 54 Vbeta and 13 Jbeta. In TCRdb, the immunoSEQ multiplex PCR reads were re-called with MiXCR into one record per CDR3 protein. Of about 250,000 distinct CDR3 sequences listed, just under 95% are singletons. CDR1 and CDR2 from the germline V gene are KGHDR and SFDVKD. J lost 5 bases, V lost 2 bases, and 10 bases had no gene match. The CDR3 covers 16 residues. The patients who served as multiple sclerosis controls were treatment-naive and had stable or active relapsing-remitting disease that fulfilled the revised McDonald criteria. Bulk CD8+ and CD4+ cells came from magnetic negative isolation; CD8+ TEMRA by FACS.

The sample taken for sequencing was CD4+ T cells from PBMCs. The clonotype comes from a human donor with multiple sclerosis. The rearrangement joins TRBV24-1 to TRBJ2-5; 7 bases are a match to TRBD1. Here the CDR3 reads CATSDSPTGSWETQYF. The CDR3, as DNA: TGTGCCACCAGTGATTCCCCGACAGGGTCGTGGGAGACCCAGTACTTC.